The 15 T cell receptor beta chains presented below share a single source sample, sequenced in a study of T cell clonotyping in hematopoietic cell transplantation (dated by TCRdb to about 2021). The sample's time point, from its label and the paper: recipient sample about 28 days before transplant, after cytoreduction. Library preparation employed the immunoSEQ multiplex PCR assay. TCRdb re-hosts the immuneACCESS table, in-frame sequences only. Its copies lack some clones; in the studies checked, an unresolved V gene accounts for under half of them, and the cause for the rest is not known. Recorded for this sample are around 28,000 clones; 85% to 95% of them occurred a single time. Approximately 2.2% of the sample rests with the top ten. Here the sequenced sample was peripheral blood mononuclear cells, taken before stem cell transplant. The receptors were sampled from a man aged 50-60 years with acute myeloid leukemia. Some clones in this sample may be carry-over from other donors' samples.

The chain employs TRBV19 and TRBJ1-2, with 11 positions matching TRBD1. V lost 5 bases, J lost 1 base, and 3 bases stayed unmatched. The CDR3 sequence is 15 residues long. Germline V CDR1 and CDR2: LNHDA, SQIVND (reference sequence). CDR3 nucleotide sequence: TGTGCCAGTAGTTGGACAGGGGGCCGTAACTATGGCTACACCTTC. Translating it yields CASSWTGGRNYGYTF.

CDR3 region: CASTDPRGTNEKLFF. The DNA for the CDR3 is TGTGCCAGCACCGACCCCCGGGGTACTAATGAAAAACTGTTTTTT. V is TRBV28 and J is TRBJ1-4; no clear D. V shed 7 bases and J shed 2 bases, with 14 bases lying between them. Germline-derived CDR1 and CDR2 are MDHEN and SYDVKM. This CDR3 spans 15 amino acids. Using reference TRBV28 and TRBJ1-4 for the parts outside the CDR3, the full variable domain is DVKVTQSSRYLVKRTGEKVFLECVQDMDHENMFWYRQDPGLGLRLIYFSYDVKMKEKGDIPEGYSVSREKKERFSLILESASTNQTSMYLCASTDPRGTNEKLFFGSGTQLSVL.

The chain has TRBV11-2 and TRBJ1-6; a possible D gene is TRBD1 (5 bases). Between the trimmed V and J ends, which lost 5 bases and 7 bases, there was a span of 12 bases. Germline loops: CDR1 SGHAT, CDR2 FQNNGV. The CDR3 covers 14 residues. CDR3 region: CASSLGPGNSPLHF. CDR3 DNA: TGTGCCAGCAGCCTGGGGCCGGGGAATTCACCCCTCCACTTT.

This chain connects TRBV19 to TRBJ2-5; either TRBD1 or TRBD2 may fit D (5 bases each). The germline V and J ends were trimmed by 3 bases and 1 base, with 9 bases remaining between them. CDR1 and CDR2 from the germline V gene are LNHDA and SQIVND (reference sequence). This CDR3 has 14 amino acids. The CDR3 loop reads CASSMWGTQETQYF. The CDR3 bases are TGTGCCAGTAGTATGTGGGGGACCCAAGAGACCCAGTACTTC.

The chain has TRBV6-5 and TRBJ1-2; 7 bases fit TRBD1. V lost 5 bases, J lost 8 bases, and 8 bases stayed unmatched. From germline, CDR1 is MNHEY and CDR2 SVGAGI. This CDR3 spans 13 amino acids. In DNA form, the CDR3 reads TGTGCCAGCAGTAGACAGGGAAATTACGGCTACACCTTC. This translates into CASSRQGNYGYTF.

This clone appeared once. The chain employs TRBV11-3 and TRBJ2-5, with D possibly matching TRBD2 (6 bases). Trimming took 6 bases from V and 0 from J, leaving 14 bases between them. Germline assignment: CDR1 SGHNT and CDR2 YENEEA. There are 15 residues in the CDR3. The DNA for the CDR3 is TGTGCCAGCAGTCGCGGGGAGGCGTACCAAGAGACCCAGTACTTC. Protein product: CASSRGEAYQETQYF.

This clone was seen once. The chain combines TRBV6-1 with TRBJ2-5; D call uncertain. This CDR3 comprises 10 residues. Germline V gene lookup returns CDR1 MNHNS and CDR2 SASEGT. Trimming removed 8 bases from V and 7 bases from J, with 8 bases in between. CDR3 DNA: TGTGCCAGCGTTGCCTCGACCCAGTACTTC. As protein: CASVASTQYF.

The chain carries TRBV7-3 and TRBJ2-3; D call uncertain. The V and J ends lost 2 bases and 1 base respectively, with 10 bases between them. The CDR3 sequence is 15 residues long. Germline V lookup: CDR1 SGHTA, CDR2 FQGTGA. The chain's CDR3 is CASSLRTPGTDTQYF. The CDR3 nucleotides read TGTGCCAGCAGCTTACGGACCCCGGGCACAGATACGCAGTATTTT.

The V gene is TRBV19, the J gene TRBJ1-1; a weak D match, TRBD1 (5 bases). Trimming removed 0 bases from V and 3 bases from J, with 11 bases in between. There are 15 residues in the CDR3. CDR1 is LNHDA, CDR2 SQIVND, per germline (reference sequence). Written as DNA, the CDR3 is TGTGCCAGTAGTATAGATCGCGGAGGGGACACTGAAGCTTTCTTT. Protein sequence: CASSIDRGGDTEAFF.

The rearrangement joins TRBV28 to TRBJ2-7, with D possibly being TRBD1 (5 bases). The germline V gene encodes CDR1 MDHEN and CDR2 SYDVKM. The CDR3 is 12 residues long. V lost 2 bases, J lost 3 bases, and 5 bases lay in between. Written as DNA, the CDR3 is TGTGCCAGCAGTTTACAGGGCTACGAGCAGTACTTC. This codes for CASSLQGYEQYF.

CDR3 sequence reads: CASSSPAPEHGKLFF. The CDR3, as DNA: TGTGCCAGCAGTTCCCCAGCACCGGAACATGGGAAACTGTTTTTT. V is TRBV28 and J is TRBJ1-4; D remains ambiguous. Germline assignment: CDR1 MDHEN and CDR2 SYDVKM. The V and J ends lost 4 bases and 11 bases respectively, with 20 bases between them. The CDR3 contains 15 residues.

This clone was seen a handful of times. CDR3 region: CASRTFRGYTEAFF. CDR3 coding DNA: TGCGCCAGCAGAACCTTCAGGGGGTATACTGAAGCTTTCTTT. The chain couples TRBV10-2 to TRBJ1-1; 7 bases map to TRBD1. The junction had 9 bases not matched to a gene; V was cut back by 6 bases and J by 5 bases. The length of the CDR3 is 14 residues. Germline assignment: CDR1 WSHSY and CDR2 SAAADI.

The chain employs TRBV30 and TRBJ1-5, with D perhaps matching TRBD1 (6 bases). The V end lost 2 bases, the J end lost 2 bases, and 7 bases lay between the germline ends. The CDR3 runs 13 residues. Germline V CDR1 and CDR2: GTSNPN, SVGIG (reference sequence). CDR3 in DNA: TGTGCCTGGAGTTCAGGGGGCAATCAGCCCCAGCATTTT. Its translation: CAWSSGGNQPQHF.

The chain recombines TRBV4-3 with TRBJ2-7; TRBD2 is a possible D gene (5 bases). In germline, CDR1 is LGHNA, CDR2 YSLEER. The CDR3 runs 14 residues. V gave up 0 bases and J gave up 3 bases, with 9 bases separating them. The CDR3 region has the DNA TGCGCCAGCAGCCAAGATGTGAGGGACTACGAGCAGTACTTC. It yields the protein CASSQDVRDYEQYF.

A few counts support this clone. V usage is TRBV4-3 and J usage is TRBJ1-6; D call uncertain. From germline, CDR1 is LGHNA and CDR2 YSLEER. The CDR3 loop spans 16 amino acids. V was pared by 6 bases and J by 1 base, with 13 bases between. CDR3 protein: CASRLGTASYNSPLHF. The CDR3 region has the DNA TGCGCCAGCAGATTAGGCACAGCGTCCTATAATTCACCCCTCCACTTT.